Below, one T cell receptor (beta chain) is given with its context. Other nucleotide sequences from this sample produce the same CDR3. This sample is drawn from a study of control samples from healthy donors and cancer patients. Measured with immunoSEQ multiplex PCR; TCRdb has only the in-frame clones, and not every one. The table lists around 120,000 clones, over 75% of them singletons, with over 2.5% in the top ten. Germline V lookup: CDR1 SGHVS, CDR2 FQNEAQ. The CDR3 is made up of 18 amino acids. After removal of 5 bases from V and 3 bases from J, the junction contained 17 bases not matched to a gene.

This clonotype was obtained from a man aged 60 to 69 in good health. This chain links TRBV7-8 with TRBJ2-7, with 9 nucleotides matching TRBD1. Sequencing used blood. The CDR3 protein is CASSASDTARQGGYEQYF. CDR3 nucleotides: TGTGCCAGCAGCGCCTCCGACACCGCGAGACAGGGGGGCTACGAGCAGTACTTC.